This T cell receptor (beta chain) was identified during a study of CD8 T cells in ankylosing spondylitis. Study-wide results and limits: Clones that were linked to disease were CD8+ and were relatively rare in peripheral blood. A motif of under 10 highly homologous TCR beta variants was seen as apparently characteristic of ankylosing spondylitis blood. Reactive arthritis synovial fluid and blood previously showed some of these motif variants.

Per germline, CDR1 SGHVT and CDR2 SQSDAQ. The CDR3 totals 15 residues. Between the trimmed V and J ends, which lost 5 bases and 4 bases, there was a span of 17 bases. This clonotype was counted between two and nine times. The antigen remains unidentified. TCRdb fed the 5' RACE reads into MiXCR, producing one record per CDR3 protein. The sample consists of over 200,000 distinct CDR3 sequences, around 19% of them appearing once. This chain connects TRBV7-4 to TRBJ1-2; D unresolved. The specimen was blood, either unsorted or a sorted T cell fraction (not recorded which). The receptor was isolated from a male donor with ankylosing spondylitis. The CDR3 sequence is CASSPRAGRGYGYTF. CDR3 DNA sequence: TGTGCCAGCAGCCCTCGGGCAGGCAGAGGCTATGGCTACACCTTC.